Listed below are T cell receptor beta chains from one sample, sequenced in a study of cytomegalovirus exposure and HLA in healthy donors. Assay: immunoSEQ multiplex PCR; the TCRdb copy retains only in-frame clones and omits some. The top ten hold about 15% of the sample, which has some 100,000 clones, 60% to 80% seen once. Sequencing used PBMCs. The receptors stem from a man aged 45-60 years in good health and CMV-seropositive. The CDR3 runs from the conserved cysteine through the conserved F or W. The order of the fields is D gene, clone size, V gene, J gene, CDR3 DNA, CDR3 protein. A D gene is named only where the DNA matches it firmly. Not all rows give a size; the values are once, few, many and, for expanded clones, a class.

>TRBD1|.|TRBV2|TRBJ1-5
TGTGCCAGCAGTGAAGGAACAGGGGGCTTCCCCCAGCATTTT
CASSEGTGGFPQHF
>.|.|TRBV6-5|TRBJ2-1
TGTGCCAGCAGGCCCGGGTTCAACAATGAGCAGTTCTTC
CASRPGFNNEQFF
>.|.|TRBV21-1|TRBJ2-6
TGTGCCAGCAGCAAAGGCCCCCTCGTTAAACGGACAGGGTGCTCTGGGGCCAACGTCCTGACTTTC
CASSKGPLVKRTGCSGANVLTF
>.|.|TRBV27|TRBJ2-7
TGTGCCAGCCGAGGGGGAGCCTACGAGCAGTACTTC
CASRGGAYEQYF
>TRBD1|.|TRBV15|TRBJ1-4
TGTGCCACCAGCAAGGGACAGGGCCCACTAGAACTGTTTTTT
CATSKGQGPLELFF
>.|.|TRBV6-5|TRBJ1-2
TGTGCCAGCAGTTACTCGAGTACGAGGGTGGGCTATGGCTACACCTTC
CASSYSSTRVGYGYTF
>TRBD2|.|TRBV5-1|TRBJ2-6
TGCGCCAGCAGCCCGCAGAACAGTCCGGGACTAGCGGGAACCGGGGCCAACGTCCTGACTTTC
CASSPQNSPGLAGTGANVLTF
>.|.|TRBV7-2|TRBJ1-6
TGTGCCAGCAGCTCCCCCCGAGGGAAAAATTCACCCCTCCACTTT
CASSSPRGKNSPLHF
>.|.|TRBV7-6|TRBJ2-3
TGTGCCAGCAGCTTAGGTCCCAGGGCAGATACGCAGTATTTT
CASSLGPRADTQYF
>.|.|TRBV28|TRBJ1-5
TGTGCCAGCAGCCGGAGGGGGGGCGCGACGAATTTGGCCCAGCATTTT
CASSRRGGATNLAQHF
>.|.|TRBV28|TRBJ1-5
TGTGCCAGCAGTTTTTTGGGGAGGGACAATCAGCCCCAGCATTTT
CASSFLGRDNQPQHF
>.|.|TRBV6-5|TRBJ2-7
TGTGCCAGCAGCCCGGGACACCCGAGGGAGCAGTACTTC
CASSPGHPREQYF
>.|.|TRBV5-1|TRBJ2-5
TGCGCCAGCAGCGGGGCGGGGCAAGAGACCCAGTACTTC
CASSGAGQETQYF
>.|once|TRBV19|TRBJ1-1
TGTGCCAGTGCAAACGGGGGGCTAAGCTATGAAGCTTTCTTT
CASANGGLSYEAFF
>TRBD2|.|TRBV19|TRBJ2-1
TGTGCCAGTAGTACAAGATCTAGGCGGGAGGGAGAGTATGAGCAGTTCTTC
CASSTRSRREGEYEQFF
>TRBD1|few|TRBV5-4|TRBJ1-1
TGTGCCAGCAGCCTACGACAGGGGGCCGGAGGGACTGAAGCTTTCTTT
CASSLRQGAGGTEAFF